Below, 2 T cell receptor beta chains from the same sample are listed, as sequenced in a study of blood T cell repertoires in COVID-19. The data were produced by immunoSEQ multiplex PCR, yet TCRdb's version contains in-frame clones alone and is incomplete. The repertoire holds 75,000 or so clones, with about four fifths as singletons. Sequencing used peripheral blood. Receptors originate from a woman between 65 and 79 years old with acute or convalescent COVID-19.

CDR3 coding DNA: TGCGCCAGCAGCTATGGACAGGGGATCTACGAGCAGTACTTC. This translates into CASSYGQGIYEQYF. The rearrangement uses TRBV5-1 and TRBJ2-7, with 9 bases aligning to TRBD1. The CDR3 loop spans 14 amino acids. Germline CDR1 is SGHRS and CDR2 is YFSETQ. The V segment lost 3 bases and the J segment 3 bases; nucleotides outside the gene matches: 4.

The chain joins TRBV5-6 to TRBJ2-1; 10 bases line up with TRBD1. The trim removed 4 bases at V and 7 bases at J, leaving 8 bases unmatched. Per germline, CDR1 SGHDT and CDR2 YYEEEE. The CDR3 covers 15 residues. The CDR3 spells CASSLDRGLVNEQFF. DNA for the CDR3: TGTGCCAGCAGCCTCGACAGGGGGCTGGTAAATGAGCAGTTCTTC.